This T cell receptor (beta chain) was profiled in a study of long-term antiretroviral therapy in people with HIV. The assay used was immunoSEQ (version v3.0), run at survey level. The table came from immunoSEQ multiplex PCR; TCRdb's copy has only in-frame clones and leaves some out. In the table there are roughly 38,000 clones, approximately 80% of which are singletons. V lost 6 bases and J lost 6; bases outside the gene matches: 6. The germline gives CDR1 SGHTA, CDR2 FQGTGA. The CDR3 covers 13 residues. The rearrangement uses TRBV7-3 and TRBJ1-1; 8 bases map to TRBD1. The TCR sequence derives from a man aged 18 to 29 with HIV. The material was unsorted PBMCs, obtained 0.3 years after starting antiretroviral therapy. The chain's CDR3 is CASSYRGGSEAFF. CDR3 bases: TGTGCCAGCAGTTACAGGGGGGGGTCTGAAGCTTTCTTT. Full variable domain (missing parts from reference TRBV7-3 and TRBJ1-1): GAGVSQTPSNKVTEKGKYVELRCDPISGHTALYWYRQSLGQGPEFLIYFQGTGAADDSGLPNDRFFAVRPEGSVSTLKIQRTERGDSAVYLCASSYRGGSEAFFGQGTRLTVV.